This TCR beta chain derives from a study of control samples from healthy donors and cancer patients. TCRdb's table, derived via immunoSEQ multiplex PCR, lists solely in-frame clones and lacks some. The table has under 200,000 clones, roughly 91% seen once. This CDR3 contains 16 residues. Germline loops: CDR1 ENHRY, CDR2 SYGVKD. V shed 1 base and J 2 bases; nucleotides not matched to a gene: 4. The origin of this receptor is a woman aged 25 to 39 in good health. The chain links TRBV10-3 to TRBJ2-2; 7 bases align to TRBD2. Sample: blood. In DNA form, the CDR3 reads TGTGCCATCAGTGAGTTGGCTAGCGGAAACACCGGGGAGCTGTTTTTT. Its protein product is CAISELASGNTGELFF.